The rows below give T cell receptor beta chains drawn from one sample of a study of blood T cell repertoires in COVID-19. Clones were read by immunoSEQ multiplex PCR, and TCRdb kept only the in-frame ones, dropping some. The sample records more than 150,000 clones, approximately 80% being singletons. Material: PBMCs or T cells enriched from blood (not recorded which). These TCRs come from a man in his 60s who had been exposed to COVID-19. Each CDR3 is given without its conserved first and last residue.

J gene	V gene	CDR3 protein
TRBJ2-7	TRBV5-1	ASSLAGGEQY
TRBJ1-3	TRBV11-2	ASSLGPPGVGSGNTIY
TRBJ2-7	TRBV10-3	AISRTSGLSYEQY
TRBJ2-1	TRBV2	ASSGRGLGEQF
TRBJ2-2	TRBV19	ASSIVGLGTDTGELF
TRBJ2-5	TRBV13	ASSQTGVGETQY
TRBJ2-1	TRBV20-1	SAEQGNEQF
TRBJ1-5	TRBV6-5	ASSNRGEGQPQH
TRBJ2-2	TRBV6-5	ATAGGRATGELF
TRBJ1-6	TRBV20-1	SASLGQGSSPLH
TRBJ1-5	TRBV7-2	ASSSPDSLKGFNQPQH
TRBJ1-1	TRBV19	ASSIDVGGEAF
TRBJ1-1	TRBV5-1	ASSPSGILNTEAF
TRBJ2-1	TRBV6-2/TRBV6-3	ASSYPDRYYNEQF
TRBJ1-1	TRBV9	ASSVGEIPNTEAF
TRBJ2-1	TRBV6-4	ASSAGGELYNEQF
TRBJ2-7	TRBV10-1	ASRADSSSYEQY
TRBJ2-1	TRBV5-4	ASSLGLLSNEQF
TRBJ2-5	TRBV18	ASSRDREETQY
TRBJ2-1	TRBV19	ASSIRTSGEQF
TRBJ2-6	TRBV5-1	ASSPEPLTGFQAGANVLT
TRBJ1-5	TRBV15	ATSRDLGRGAPQH
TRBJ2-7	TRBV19	ASSNSLGLGYEQY
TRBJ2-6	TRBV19	ASSLDKRSGANVLT
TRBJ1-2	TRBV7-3	ASSFGQNVGYT
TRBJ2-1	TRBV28	ASSPSSGSYNEQF
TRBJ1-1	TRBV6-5	ASSYGGEGSTEAF
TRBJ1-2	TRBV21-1	ASNYMDNNYGYT
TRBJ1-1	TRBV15	ATSSPIGGRQLTEAF
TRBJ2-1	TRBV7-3	ASSRDRSNAQF
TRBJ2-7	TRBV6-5	ASQSTYEQY
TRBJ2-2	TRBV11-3	ASSLVVTGELF
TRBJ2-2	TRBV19	ASSMGSGRLTGELF
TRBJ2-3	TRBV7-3	ASSLAGLTDTQY
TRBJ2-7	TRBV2	ASNGQGYPYEQY
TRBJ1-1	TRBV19	ASSIKAGNTEAF
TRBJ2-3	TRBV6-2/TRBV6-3	ASSPGIRAHTDTQY
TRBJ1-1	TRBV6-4	ASSALGHHTEAF
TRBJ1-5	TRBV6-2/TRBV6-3	ASSHQRDSVAQPQH
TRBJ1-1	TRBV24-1	ATSDSQGAWTEAF
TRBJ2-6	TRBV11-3	ASSPQGTGGIAGANVLT